This T cell receptor beta chain stems from a study of T-cell memory formation after mild COVID-19. About the research overall: TCR clusters largely stayed donor specific. The study's findings and limits: CD4+ bias marked clones expanding day 15 to 37, unlike balanced contracting clones. Pre-infection memory showed some responding clones, and this suggested that cross-reactive memory joined. The second-wave clones peaking on day 37 were not confirmed as SARS-CoV-2-specific.

Looked up from germline, CDR1 is DFQATT and CDR2 is SNEGSKA (reference sequence). The CDR3 length is 16 residues. V lost 3 bases and J lost 4, with 20 bases in between. This clonotype was detected ten times or more. Its antigen is as yet unknown. TCRdb processed the 5' RACE reads anew with MiXCR; each CDR3 protein has one entry. The sample lists roughly 150,000 distinct CDR3 sequences, roughly 14% seen once, with 13% to 15% in the top ten. This chain links TRBV20-1 with TRBJ2-3, with D maybe TRBD2 (5 bases). Source material: PBMCs or a T cell subset sorted from them (not recorded which). The receptor comes from an adult woman who had mild COVID-19 (a few samples of this study predate the infection). Cell type and time point are not known. The CDR3 loop is CSASTSSPLRADTQYF. The CDR3 DNA follows: TGCAGTGCTAGCACTTCTAGCCCCCTTCGTGCAGATACGCAGTATTTT.